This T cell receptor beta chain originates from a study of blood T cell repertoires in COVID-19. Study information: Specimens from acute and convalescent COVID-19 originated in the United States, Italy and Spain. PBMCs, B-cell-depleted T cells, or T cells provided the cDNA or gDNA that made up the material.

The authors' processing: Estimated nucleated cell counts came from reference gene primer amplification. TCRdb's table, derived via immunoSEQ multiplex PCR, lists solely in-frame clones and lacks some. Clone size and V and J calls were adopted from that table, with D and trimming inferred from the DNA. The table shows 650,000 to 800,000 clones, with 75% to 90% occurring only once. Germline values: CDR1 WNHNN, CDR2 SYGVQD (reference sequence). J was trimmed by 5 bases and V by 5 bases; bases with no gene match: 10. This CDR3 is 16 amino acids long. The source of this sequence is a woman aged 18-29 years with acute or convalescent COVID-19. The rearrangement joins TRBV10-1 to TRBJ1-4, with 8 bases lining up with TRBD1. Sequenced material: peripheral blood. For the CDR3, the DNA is TGCGCCAGCAGTCTTAACAGGGGGAATTCGAATGAAAAACTGTTTTTT. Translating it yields CASSLNRGNSNEKLFF.